This entry lists 9 T cell receptor beta chains sequenced from one sample in a study of cytomegalovirus exposure and HLA in healthy donors. The PCR used 60 Vbeta and 13 Jbeta primers. Repertoires were generated with immunoSEQ multiplex PCR, while TCRdb's copy carries only in-frame clones and drops some. The data show some 120,000 clones, 70% seen once. Material: PBMCs. The receptors originated from a man aged 30 to 39 in good health and CMV-seropositive.

The CDR3 nucleotides read TGTGCCGCGACAGGGGGCTATTACACTGAAGCTTTCTTT. This gives the protein CAATGGYYTEAFF. The gene calls are TRBV30 and TRBJ1-1, with 10 bases identical to TRBD1. Per germline, CDR1 GTSNPN and CDR2 SVGIG (reference sequence). V dropped 8 bases and J dropped 3; count of bases not matched to a gene: 6. There are 13 residues in the CDR3. The whole variable domain, remainder taken from reference TRBV30 and TRBJ1-1, is SQTIHQWPATLVQPVGSPLSLECTVEGTSNPNLYWYRQAAGRGLQLLFYSVGIGQISSEVPQNLSASRPQDRQFILSSKKLLLSDSGFYLCAATGGYYTEAFFGQGTRLTVV.

The V and J genes are TRBV30 and TRBJ1-1; perhaps TRBD1 as D (5 bases). Germline CDR1 GTSNPN, CDR2 SVGIG (reference sequence). Trimming removed 3 bases from V and 7 bases from J, with 12 bases in between. The length of the CDR3 is 12 residues. The CDR3 coding sequence is TGTGCCTGGAGAAGGGGACTCGGTGAAGCTTTCTTT. Protein: CAWRRGLGEAFF.

The chain employs TRBV28 and TRBJ2-7, with a weak D call TRBD1 (6 bases). The CDR3 extends over 14 amino acids. Germline V gene lookup returns CDR1 MDHEN and CDR2 SYDVKM. V lost 3 bases, J lost 2 bases, and 11 bases lay in between. CDR3 DNA: TGTGCCAGCAGTTTCTCCGACAGGCCCTACGAGCAGTACGTC. Translating it yields CASSFSDRPYEQYV.

The chain is built from TRBV6-6 and TRBJ1-1, with D maybe TRBD1 (6 bases). V lost 2 bases and J 5 bases, leaving 12 bases between the germline ends. The CDR3 extends over 14 amino acids. Per the germline V gene, CDR1 is MNHNY and CDR2 is SVGAGI (reference sequence). This CDR3 is CASSYPAGETEAFF. CDR3 DNA: TGTGCCAGCAGTTACCCAGCAGGGGAAACTGAAGCTTTCTTT.

The rearrangement uses TRBV2 and TRBJ2-5; TRBD1 might be the D (6 bases). This CDR3 comprises 14 residues. V was clipped by 4 bases and J by 5 bases, with 14 bases between them. Germline CDR1 is SNHLY and CDR2 is FYNNEI. The CDR3 protein is CASSVGRGRETQYF. The CDR3 DNA reads TGTGCCAGCAGTGTTGGCAGGGGAAGGGAGACCCAGTACTTC.

The chain couples TRBV14 to TRBJ1-2, with 8 bases identical to TRBD1. Germline V gene data show CDR1 as SGHDN and CDR2 as FVKESK. The CDR3 covers 18 residues. J was trimmed by 2 bases and V by 0 bases; bases with no gene match: 11. The CDR3 nucleotides read TGTGCCAGCAGCCAAGATCGACAGGGGTGGCATCCAAACTATGGCTACACCTTC. Protein sequence: CASSQDRQGWHPNYGYTF.

This clone was detected only once. The genes are TRBV6-5 and TRBJ1-1; tentatively, D is TRBD1 (6 bases). The CDR3 is 14 amino acids. Germline V gene data show CDR1 as MNHEY and CDR2 as SVGAGI. V was shortened by 6 bases and J by 7 bases, with 18 bases between the two germline ends. The CDR3 sequence is CASRSDSPYLEAFF. Written as DNA, the CDR3 is TGTGCCAGCAGGTCGGACAGCCCTTACCTTGAAGCTTTCTTT.

The chain has TRBV29-1 and TRBJ2-1, with D uncertain. V shed 2 bases and J shed 4 bases, with 9 bases lying between them. The CDR3 covers 13 residues. Looked up from germline, CDR1 is SQVTM and CDR2 is ANQGSEA. The CDR3 coding sequence is TGCAGCGTTGAACTGGCCTCGTACAATGAGCAGTTCTTC. Protein: CSVELASYNEQFF.

This clone was counted once. The chain couples TRBV19 to TRBJ2-1; 11 positions match TRBD2. Trimming at V came to 5 bases and at J to 5 bases, leaving 5 bases not matched to a gene. The CDR3 length is 15 residues. Germline V gene sequence: CDR1 LNHDA, CDR2 SQIVND (reference sequence). The CDR3 loop is CASSVGLAGDNEQFF. DNA of the CDR3: TGTGCCAGTAGTGTCGGACTAGCGGGCGACAATGAGCAGTTCTTC.